This T cell receptor beta chain was observed in a study of molecular identifiers for immune sequencing clone quantification. About the study: For replicates, RNA isolated from approximately 20,000 or 100,000 naive CD8 cells was divided into five portions, of which four were sequenced.

The germline CDR1 and CDR2 sequences are SQVTM and ANQGSEA. The CDR3 runs to 13 residues. Naive CD8 T cells were sorted as CD8+CD4-CCR7+CD45RA+. As concerns this clonotype: Its specificity is not known. One end of the junction fails to match germline, which may point to a read error.

Previously reported methods and listed TCR primers produced the bulk TCR libraries. MiXCR, run by TCRdb on the PCR reads, gives a single entry per CDR3 protein. The data contain more than 250,000 distinct CDR3 sequences, 20% to 25% of them singletons. Study observations and caveats: Clonotypes topping 20 RNA copies carried over 97% of effector molecules but under 1% of naive ones.

The sequence was collected from a human donor in good health. Some libraries in this study had Jurkat cell RNA spiked in. This sequence joins TRBV29-1 and TRBJ2-2; perhaps TRBD2 as D (6 bases). Sample: naive CD8+ T cells from blood, with Jurkat cell RNA spiked in. Described subset: FACS-sorted CD8+CD4-CCR7+CD45RA+ naive T cells. The CDR3 region is CSGSAGNTGELVF. The DNA for the CDR3 is TGCAGCGGAAGCGCGGGAAACACCGGGGAGCTGGTTTTT.